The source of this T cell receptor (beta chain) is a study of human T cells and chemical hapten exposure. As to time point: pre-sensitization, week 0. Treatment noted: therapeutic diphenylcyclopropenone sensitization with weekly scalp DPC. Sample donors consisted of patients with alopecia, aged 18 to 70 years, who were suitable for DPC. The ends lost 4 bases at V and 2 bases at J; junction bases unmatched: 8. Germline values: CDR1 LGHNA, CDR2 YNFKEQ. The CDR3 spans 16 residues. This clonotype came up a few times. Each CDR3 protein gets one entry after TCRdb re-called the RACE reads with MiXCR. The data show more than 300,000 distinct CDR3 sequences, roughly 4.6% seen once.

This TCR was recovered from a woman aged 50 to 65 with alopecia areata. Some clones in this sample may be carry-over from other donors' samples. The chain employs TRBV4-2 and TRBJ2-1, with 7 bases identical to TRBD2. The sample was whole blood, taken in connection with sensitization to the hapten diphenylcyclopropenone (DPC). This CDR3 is CASSLTGSGTYNEQFF. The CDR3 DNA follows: TGTGCCAGCAGCCTTACGGGAAGCGGGACCTACAATGAGCAGTTCTTC.